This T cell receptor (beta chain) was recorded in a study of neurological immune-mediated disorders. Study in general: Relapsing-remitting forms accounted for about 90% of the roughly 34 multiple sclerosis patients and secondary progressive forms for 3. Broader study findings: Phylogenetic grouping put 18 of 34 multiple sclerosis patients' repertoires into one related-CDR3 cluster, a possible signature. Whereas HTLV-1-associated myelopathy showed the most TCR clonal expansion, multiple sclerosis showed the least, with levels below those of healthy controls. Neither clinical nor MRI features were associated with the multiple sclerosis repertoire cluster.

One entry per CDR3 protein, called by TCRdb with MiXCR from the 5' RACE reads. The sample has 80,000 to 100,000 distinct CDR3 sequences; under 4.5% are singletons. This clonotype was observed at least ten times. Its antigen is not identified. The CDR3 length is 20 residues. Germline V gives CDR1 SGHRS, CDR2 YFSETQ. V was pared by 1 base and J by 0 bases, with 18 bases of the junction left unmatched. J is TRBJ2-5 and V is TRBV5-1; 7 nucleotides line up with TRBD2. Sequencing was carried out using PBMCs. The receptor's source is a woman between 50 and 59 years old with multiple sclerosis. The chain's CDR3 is CASSLYPEVKAGDHQETQYF. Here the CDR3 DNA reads TGCGCCAGCAGCTTGTACCCCGAGGTAAAGGCGGGGGACCACCAAGAGACCCAGTACTTC.